These 25 T cell receptor beta chains originate from one sample sequenced in a study of blood T cell repertoires in COVID-19. Measured with immunoSEQ multiplex PCR; TCRdb has only the in-frame clones, and not every one. The sample carries about 81,000 clones, around 80% recorded once. The sample taken for sequencing was peripheral blood. The receptors here all came from a human donor in a cohort sampled during active COVID-19.

This chain connects TRBV10-3 to TRBJ1-1, with no clear D. V lost 4 bases, J lost 2 bases, and 17 bases lay in between. The CDR3 length is 16 residues. Germline V gene data show CDR1 as ENHRY and CDR2 as SYGVKD. The CDR3, as DNA: TGTGCCATCAGTGTTTATGTCGGAGGGCCCAACACTGAAGCTTTCTTT. This encodes CAISVYVGGPNTEAFF.

The genes are TRBV6-6 and TRBJ2-5; D not resolved. CDR3 length equals 12 residues. Germline V lookup: CDR1 MNHNY, CDR2 SVGAGI (reference sequence). Deletions cut 8 bases from V and 2 bases from J, with 9 bases between. The CDR3 sequence: CASHGSQETQYF. Here the CDR3 DNA reads TGTGCCAGCCACGGTTCGCAAGAGACCCAGTACTTC.

This clone was observed once. The chain carries TRBV6-4 and TRBJ1-1; 7 bases fit TRBD1. The length of the CDR3 is 14 residues. Germline values: CDR1 MRHNA, CDR2 SNTAGT. With V trimmed by 0 bases and J by 5 bases, 3 bases remained unmatched. CDR3 DNA: TGTGCCAGCAGTGACTCAAACAGGGGTACTGAAGCTTTCTTT. Translated, it gives CASSDSNRGTEAFF.

CDR3 nucleotide sequence: TGTGCCAGCAGCCAAGGGCAGGTAGATGAAAAACTGTTTTTT. Residues: CASSQGQVDEKLFF. V gene TRBV3-1 (or the pseudogene TRBV3-2) combines with J gene TRBJ1-4; D uncertain. CDR3 size: 14 residues. Germline-derived CDR1 and CDR2 are LGHDT and YNNKEL (reference sequence). Trimming cost V 1 base and J 6 bases, with 9 bases left between them.

V and J are TRBV12-3 or TRBV12-4 and TRBJ1-1; D unresolved. Trimming took off 2 bases at V and 7 bases at J, with 5 bases between the two ends. This CDR3 comprises 11 residues. CDR3 loop: CASSLFFEAFF. The CDR3 DNA reads TGTGCCAGCAGTTTATTCTTTGAAGCTTTCTTT.

The chain combines TRBV7-6 with TRBJ1-2; 10 bases match TRBD1. CDR1 and CDR2 from the germline V gene are SGHVS and FNYEAQ. The CDR3 is 16 amino acids. With 3 bases clipped from V and 4 bases from J, the junction kept 8 bases outside the gene matches. CDR3 nucleotide sequence: TGTGCCAGCAGCTTGGACTTGGGACAGGGGAGCTATGGCTACACCTTC. Its translation is CASSLDLGQGSYGYTF.

This rearrangement joins TRBV9 to TRBJ1-1; a possible D gene is TRBD1 (5 bases). The length of the CDR3 is 15 residues. Germline V gives CDR1 SGDLS, CDR2 YYNGEE. Between the trimmed V and J ends, which lost 3 bases and 0 bases, there was a span of 12 bases. Written as DNA, the CDR3 is TGTGCCAGCAGCGGGGGCGTAGATATGAACACTGAAGCTTTCTTT. Amino acid sequence: CASSGGVDMNTEAFF.

The chain uses TRBV19 and TRBJ1-1; 7 bases line up with TRBD1. The germline CDR1 and CDR2 sequences are LNHDA and SQIVND (reference sequence). CDR3 size: 12 residues. V dropped 10 bases and J dropped 8; count of bases not matched to a gene: 10. In DNA, the CDR3 is TGTGCCACCAAGACAGGGTTCTCCGAAGCTTTCTTT. This translates into CATKTGFSEAFF.

The V and J genes are TRBV5-1 and TRBJ2-7; D unresolved. Germline loops: CDR1 SGHRS, CDR2 YFSETQ. The length of the CDR3 is 14 residues. V was pared by 0 bases and J by 2 bases, with 9 bases between. The CDR3 here is CASSLDIQTYEQYF. For the CDR3, the DNA is TGCGCCAGCAGCTTGGATATCCAGACCTACGAGCAGTACTTC.

The sample holds a few counts of this clone. The chain recombines TRBV28 with TRBJ2-5; a weak D match, TRBD1 (5 bases). The germline CDR1 and CDR2 sequences are MDHEN and SYDVKM. Trimming stripped 3 bases from V and 1 base from J, with 9 bases between. The CDR3 extends over 14 amino acids. CDR3 region: CASSFPRVQETQYF. In DNA form, the CDR3 reads TGTGCCAGCAGTTTCCCCAGGGTCCAAGAGACCCAGTACTTC.

This sequence joins TRBV27 and TRBJ2-7; possible D gene TRBD2, 6 bases. The CDR3 is made up of 12 amino acids. V lost 3 bases and J 4 bases, leaving 7 bases between the germline ends. The germline V gene has CDR1 MNHEY and CDR2 SMNVEV (reference sequence). The DNA of the CDR3 is TGTGCCAGCAGTTTCGGGGGTTACGAGCAGTACTTC. Amino acids: CASSFGGYEQYF.

V and J are TRBV23-1 and TRBJ1-2; D not certain. TRBV23-1 is an ORF, with its function uncertain. Trimming took 0 bases from V and 1 from J, leaving 18 bases between them. The CDR3 consists of 18 residues. CDR3 nucleotides: TGCGCCAGCAGTCAATCGAAGGCGAGGATACGGAGTAACTATGGCTACACCTTC. Its protein product is CASSQSKARIRSNYGYTF.

The rearrangement uses TRBV4-2 and TRBJ2-3; TRBD2 is a possible D gene (5 bases). This CDR3 is 14 amino acids long. From germline, CDR1 is LGHNA and CDR2 YNFKEQ. The V and J ends lost 6 bases and 6 bases respectively, with 16 bases between them. CDR3 coding DNA: TGTGCCAGCAGACAGACTATCAGCGCGGATACGCAGTATTTT. The encoded protein is CASRQTISADTQYF.

This clone was seen a handful of times. V gene TRBV19 combines with J gene TRBJ1-5; 10 bases are shared with TRBD1. The CDR3 spans 14 residues. V trimming: 9 bases; J trimming: 4 bases; junction bases outside the gene matches: 6. The germline gives CDR1 LNHDA, CDR2 SQIVND (reference sequence). The DNA of the CDR3 is TGTGCCAGCACCCAGGGACAGGGGAATCAGCCCCAGCATTTT. Translated, it gives CASTQGQGNQPQHF.

CDR3 DNA sequence: TGTGCCAGTAGTATAGGGGGACAGACCGAGCAGTACTTC. Translating gives CASSIGGQTEQYF. The rearrangement uses TRBV19 and TRBJ2-7, with TRBD1 matching over 7 bases. Losses at the gene ends were 1 base for V and 6 bases for J; bases not matched to a gene: 3. This CDR3 region has 13 residues. Germline V gives CDR1 LNHDA, CDR2 SQIVND (reference sequence).

The V and J genes are TRBV12-3 or TRBV12-4 and TRBJ2-2; 10 positions agree with TRBD1. The length of the CDR3 is 13 residues. The V segment lost 10 bases and the J segment 6 bases; nucleotides outside the gene matches: 5. The CDR3 nucleotides are TGTGCCACTACGACAGGGGGCCCCGGGGAGCTGTTTTTT. Its protein product is CATTTGGPGELFF.

The chain combines TRBV7-9 with TRBJ1-1; weak D call: TRBD1 (5 bases). V lost 5 bases and J 7 bases, leaving 17 bases between the germline ends. The CDR3 contains 14 residues. Germline lookup yields CDR1 SEHNR and CDR2 FQNEAQ (reference sequence). Written as DNA, the CDR3 is TGTGCCAGCAGCCCTGGGGTCAGGGTTATTGAAGCTTTCTTT. It specifies CASSPGVRVIEAFF.

This chain connects TRBV29-1 to TRBJ1-2; possible D gene TRBD1, 6 bases. Trimming pared 6 bases from V and 2 bases from J, leaving 10 bases between. Germline-derived CDR1 and CDR2 are SQVTM and ANQGSEA. The CDR3 sequence is 12 residues long. CDR3 sequence (DNA): TGCAGCGTCCTGGACAGCAACTATGGCTACACCTTC. As protein: CSVLDSNYGYTF.

The chain combines TRBV5-1 with TRBJ1-3, with D uncertain. This CDR3 has 15 residues. V was shortened by 1 base and J by 0 bases, with 8 bases between the two germline ends. Germline lookup yields CDR1 SGHRS and CDR2 YFSETQ. The CDR3 DNA is TGCGCCAGCAGCTTGACGGTTTCCTCTGGAAACACCATATATTTT. As protein: CASSLTVSSGNTIYF.

The chain links TRBV7-3 to TRBJ1-1, with a tentative D call TRBD1 (6 bases). Germline V gives CDR1 SGHTA, CDR2 FQGTGA. Trimming removed 5 bases at V and 2 bases at J, with 15 bases between. The CDR3 runs to 15 residues. The CDR3 reads CASSAETGPNTEAFF. The CDR3 bases are TGTGCCAGCAGCGCTGAGACAGGTCCCAACACTGAAGCTTTCTTT.

The chain employs TRBV6-5 and TRBJ2-2, with D perhaps TRBD2 (6 bases). Germline CDR1 reads MNHEY; CDR2 reads SVGAGI. Deletions cut 1 base from V and 3 bases from J, with 12 bases between. This CDR3 contains 16 residues. CDR3 nucleotide sequence: TGTGCCAGCAGTTACTTTGCGGGGAGTCACACCGGGGAGCTGTTTTTT. It yields the protein CASSYFAGSHTGELFF.

V is TRBV7-3 and J is TRBJ1-5; D unresolved. This CDR3 comprises 13 residues. The V gene lost 2 bases and the J gene lost 3 bases, with 5 bases spanning the gap. Germline loops: CDR1 SGHTA, CDR2 FQGTGA. CDR3 in amino acids: CASSLENNQPQHF. CDR3 nucleotide sequence: TGTGCCAGCAGCTTAGAGAACAATCAGCCCCAGCATTTT.

The genes are TRBV5-1 and TRBJ1-5; possible D gene TRBD1, 5 bases. Germline V gene sequence: CDR1 SGHRS, CDR2 YFSETQ. The ends were cut back, 0 bases at V and 5 bases at J, with 9 bases in the middle. The CDR3 has 14 amino acids. CDR3 DNA: TGCGCCAGCAGCTTGGAGGCAGGGTATCAGCCCCAGCATTTT. Residues: CASSLEAGYQPQHF.

The genes are TRBV6-5 and TRBJ1-1; perhaps TRBD1 as D (5 bases). The CDR3 covers 14 residues. CDR1 is MNHEY, CDR2 SVGAGI, per germline. V was shortened by 7 bases and J by 8 bases, with 20 bases between the two germline ends. In DNA form, the CDR3 reads TGTGCCAGCAAGGAGGGACGGGGAGTTTCCGAAGCTTTCTTT. Translation: CASKEGRGVSEAFF.

This rearrangement joins TRBV7-2 to TRBJ2-7; TRBD1 matches at 11 bases. There are 16 residues in the CDR3. Germline CDR1 reads SGHTA; CDR2 reads FQGNSA. V gave up 4 bases and J gave up 3 bases; unmatched junction bases: 8. CDR3 nucleotide sequence: TGTGCCAGCAGCTCTCAGGGCGGGACAGGGGGCTACGAGCAGTACTTC. It is translated as CASSSQGGTGGYEQYF.